This T cell receptor beta chain came from a study of CD8 T cells in Susac syndrome. Study-level findings and limits: Regarding the TCR sequencing and HLA analysis, the study admitted that a relatively small number of individuals were involved.

RNA totalling about 0.5 to 1 ug underwent reverse transcription with random hexamers. immunoSEQ multiplex PCR amplified TCR beta CDR3 across 54 Vbeta, 13 Jbeta. TCRdb fed the immunoSEQ multiplex PCR reads into MiXCR, producing one record per CDR3 protein. The table has 100,000 to 150,000 distinct CDR3 sequences, about 95% seen once. CDR1 LNHNV and CDR2 YYDKDF come from the germline V gene (reference sequence). Between the trimmed V and J ends, which lost 5 bases and 1 base, there was a span of 14 bases. The length of the CDR3 is 15 residues. Turning to this clonotype: Its antigen is unidentified.

TCR beta sequences were obtained from blood CD8+ and CD4+ T cells. FACS enriched CD8+ TEMRA cells, while bulk CD8+ and CD4+ were negatively isolated. The rearrangement uses TRBV15 and TRBJ1-1, with D possibly being TRBD1 (6 bases). The receptor's source is a human donor in good health. The specimen was CD4+ T cells from PBMCs. The CDR3 nucleotides read TGTGCCACCAGCTTACCGCGGACAGCGAACACTGAAGCTTTCTTT. Protein: CATSLPRTANTEAFF.